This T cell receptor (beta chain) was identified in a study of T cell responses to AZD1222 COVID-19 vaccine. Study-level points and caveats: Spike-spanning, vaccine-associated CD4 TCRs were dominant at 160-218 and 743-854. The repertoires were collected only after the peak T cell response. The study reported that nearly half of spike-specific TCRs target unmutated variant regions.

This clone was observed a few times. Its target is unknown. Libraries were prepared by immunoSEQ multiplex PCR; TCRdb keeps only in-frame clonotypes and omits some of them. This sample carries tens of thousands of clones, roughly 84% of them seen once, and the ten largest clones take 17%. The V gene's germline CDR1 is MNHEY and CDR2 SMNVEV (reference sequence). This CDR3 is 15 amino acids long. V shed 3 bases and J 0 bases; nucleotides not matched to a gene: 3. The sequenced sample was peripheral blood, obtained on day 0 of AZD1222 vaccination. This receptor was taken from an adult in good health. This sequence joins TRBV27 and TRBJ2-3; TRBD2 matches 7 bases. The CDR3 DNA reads TGTGCCAGCAGTTTTAGCGGGTACAGCACAGATACGCAGTATTTT. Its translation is CASSFSGYSTDTQYF.